The source of this T cell receptor (beta chain) is a study of immune cell composition in non-small cell lung cancer. Regarding the study as a whole: Tumour TCR-beta clonality was not significantly tied to smoking pack-years.

In regard to this clone: Its antigen is currently unknown.

Only in-frame clones appear in the TCRdb table, and some are missing; sequencing was by immunoSEQ multiplex PCR. The sample carries some 8,000 clones, roughly 65% recorded once. V was clipped by 1 base and J by 2 bases, with 12 bases between them. CDR1 SGHRS and CDR2 YFSETQ come from the germline V gene. The CDR3 runs 15 residues. The chain links TRBV5-1 to TRBJ1-2; the D gene is possibly TRBD1 (6 bases). The sequence was collected from a human donor with non-small cell lung cancer. Sequenced input: lung tumor tissue. DNA for the CDR3: TGCGCCAGCAGCTTGCGACAGGCGCCGAACTATGGCTACACCTTC. It is translated as CASSLRQAPNYGYTF.